These 15 T cell receptor beta chains share one sample of origin, sequenced in a study of T cell responses to AZD1222 COVID-19 vaccine. Data came from immunoSEQ multiplex PCR; TCRdb stores just in-frame clones and leaves some out. The repertoire holds about 100,000 clones, over 70% seen once, with 8% to 9% in the top ten. The sample consisted of peripheral blood, taken on day 0 of AZD1222 vaccination. The source is an adult in good health.

The chain carries TRBV19 and TRBJ1-6, with D unresolved. Trimming cost V 5 bases and J 6 bases, with 8 bases left between them. This CDR3 spans 13 amino acids. Per germline, CDR1 LNHDA and CDR2 SQIVND (reference sequence). CDR3 bases: TGTGCCAGTAGTTCCAGGCTTAATTCACCCCTCCACTTT. Protein sequence: CASSSRLNSPLHF.

The chain couples TRBV6-1 to TRBJ1-1; 7 positions match TRBD1. Germline V gives CDR1 MNHNS, CDR2 SASEGT. V shed 0 bases and J 6 bases; nucleotides not matched to a gene: 7. There are 15 residues in the CDR3. The CDR3 region is CASSEAQVTGAEAFF. The CDR3 coding sequence is TGTGCCAGCAGTGAAGCTCAAGTAACAGGGGCTGAAGCTTTCTTT.

The chain uses TRBV28 and TRBJ2-3; D is perhaps TRBD1 or TRBD2 (7 bases each). The CDR3 length is 16 residues. V shed 7 bases and J shed 3 bases, with 20 bases lying between them. The germline CDR1 and CDR2 sequences are MDHEN and SYDVKM. CDR3 sequence: CASNPQGGLGTDTQYF. DNA for the CDR3: TGTGCCAGCAACCCCCAGGGGGGGTTGGGTACAGATACGCAGTATTTT.

This chain uses TRBV28 with TRBJ2-1, with D unresolved. The CDR3 is 15 amino acids. V lost 3 bases, J lost 0 bases, and 9 bases lay in between. Germline-derived CDR1 and CDR2 are MDHEN and SYDVKM. CDR3 sequence (DNA): TGTGCCAGCAGTTTTGGGATGAGCTCCTACAATGAGCAGTTCTTC. It codes for CASSFGMSSYNEQFF.

This clone came up once. This chain links TRBV5-1 with TRBJ1-1; 8 bases line up with TRBD1. The CDR3 covers 13 residues. Germline V gives CDR1 SGHRS, CDR2 YFSETQ. The junction had 5 bases not matched to a gene; V was cut back by 4 bases and J by 6 bases. CDR3 protein: CASSGQGLAEAFF. As DNA, the CDR3 is TGCGCCAGCAGCGGACAGGGTTTGGCTGAAGCTTTCTTT.

This rearrangement joins TRBV5-5 to TRBJ1-1; unclear D gene. The CDR3 is made up of 15 amino acids. Germline assignment: CDR1 SGHKS and CDR2 YYEKEE (reference sequence). V gave up 0 bases and J gave up 3 bases, with 12 bases separating them. The CDR3 sequence: CASSLEGYLDTEAFF. The CDR3 DNA is TGTGCCAGCAGCTTGGAAGGGTATCTCGACACTGAAGCTTTCTTT.

V is TRBV10-3 and J is TRBJ1-2; 10 nucleotides match TRBD1. This CDR3 has 15 residues. Germline loops: CDR1 ENHRY, CDR2 SYGVKD. The ends lost 2 bases at V and 2 bases at J; junction bases unmatched: 2. CDR3 residues: CAISEADRGNYGYTF. The CDR3 coding sequence is TGTGCCATCAGTGAGGCGGACAGGGGGAACTATGGCTACACCTTC.

The chain combines TRBV5-1 with TRBJ1-2; 10 bases fit TRBD1. The CDR3 runs 15 residues. From germline, CDR1 is SGHRS and CDR2 YFSETQ. V shed 0 bases, J shed 4 bases, and the junction held 3 bases outside the gene matches. In nucleotides, the CDR3 is TGCGCCAGCAGCTTGGGGGGACAGGGGCCCTATGGCTACACCTTC. Translated, it gives CASSLGGQGPYGYTF.

V and J are TRBV27 and TRBJ1-4; no firm D call. Germline CDR1 reads MNHEY; CDR2 reads SMNVEV (reference sequence). The V gene lost 5 bases and the J gene lost 0 bases, with 7 bases spanning the gap. The CDR3 is 14 residues long. CDR3 in amino acids: CASSRRPTNEKLFF. CDR3 bases: TGTGCCAGCAGTCGGAGGCCAACTAATGAAAAACTGTTTTTT.

The chain recombines TRBV6-2 or TRBV6-3 with TRBJ2-7; 10 bases agree with TRBD2. CDR3 size: 15 residues. From germline, CDR1 is MNHEY and CDR2 SVGEGT. J gave up 4 bases and V 6 bases, and 9 bases lay outside the gene matches. The CDR3 region has the DNA TGTGCCAGCAGCCTTCGCGGGACTAGCGTTTACGAGCAGTACTTC. As protein: CASSLRGTSVYEQYF.

The CDR3 spells CASSQPGMNTEAFF. The CDR3 DNA reads TGTGCCAGCAGCCAGCCAGGGATGAACACTGAAGCTTTCTTT. The chain couples TRBV6-5 to TRBJ1-1; D is possibly TRBD1 (5 bases). The germline V gene has CDR1 MNHEY and CDR2 SVGAGI. The CDR3 is 14 residues long. V lost 6 bases and J 0 bases, leaving 11 bases between the germline ends.

The chain is built from TRBV5-4 and TRBJ2-1, with TRBD2 as a possible D gene (7 bases). Germline V gene data show CDR1 as SGHNT and CDR2 as YYREEE (reference sequence). The V and J ends lost 4 bases and 1 base respectively, with 15 bases between them. The CDR3 has 16 residues. The CDR3 sequence is CASSPVGGPSYNEQFF. The CDR3 coding sequence is TGTGCCAGCAGCCCTGTGGGGGGGCCGTCCTACAATGAGCAGTTCTTC. Looking up the rest from reference TRBV5-4 and TRBJ2-1 gives the full variable domain: ETGVTQSPTHLIKTRGQQVTLRCSSQSGHNTVSWYQQALGQGPQFIFQYYREEENGRGNFPPRFSGLQFPNYSSELNVNALELDDSALYLCASSPVGGPSYNEQFFGPGTRLTVL.

This chain joins TRBV7-2 and TRBJ2-4, with D perhaps matching TRBD1 or TRBD2 (7 bases each). The CDR3 sequence is 15 residues long. Germline values: CDR1 SGHTA, CDR2 FQGNSA. Trimming left V 5 bases short and J 6 bases short, with 17 bases between. In nucleotides, the CDR3 is TGTGCCAGCAGCCCACCGCAGGGGGGGGTAAACATTCAGTACTTC. It yields the protein CASSPPQGGVNIQYF.

V usage is TRBV27 and J usage is TRBJ1-2; D is unclear. Trimming shortened V by 5 bases and J by 4 bases, and 5 bases separated the two germline ends. Germline V gene data show CDR1 as MNHEY and CDR2 as SMNVEV (reference sequence). The CDR3 loop spans 11 amino acids. The CDR3 DNA is TGTGCCAGCAGTGTGGGCTATGGCTACACCTTC. This encodes CASSVGYGYTF.

The V gene is TRBV6-5, the J gene TRBJ1-4; D possibly corresponds to TRBD1 (5 bases). Germline-derived CDR1 and CDR2 are MNHEY and SVGAGI. V lost 6 bases to trimming and J lost 13 bases, with 21 bases between them. This CDR3 region has 14 residues. The CDR3 spells CASSKGRQARVLFF. CDR3 bases: TGTGCCAGCAGCAAGGGACGGCAAGCGCGGGTACTGTTTTTT.